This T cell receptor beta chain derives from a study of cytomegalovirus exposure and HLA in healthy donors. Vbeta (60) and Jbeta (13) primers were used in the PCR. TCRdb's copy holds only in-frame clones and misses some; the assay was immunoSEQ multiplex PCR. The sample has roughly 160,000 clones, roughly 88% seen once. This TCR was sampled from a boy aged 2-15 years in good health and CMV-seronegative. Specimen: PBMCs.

CDR3 residues: CASSQQGANEKLFF. In nucleotides, the CDR3 is TGTGCCAGCAGCCAACAGGGAGCTAATGAAAAACTGTTTTTT. This sequence joins TRBV5-5 and TRBJ1-4, with D possibly TRBD1 on 6 matching bases. Trimming removed 4 bases from V and 3 bases from J, with 10 bases in between. CDR3 length: 14 amino acids. Germline CDR1 reads SGHKS; CDR2 reads YYEKEE (reference sequence).